This T cell receptor beta chain was recorded in a study of T cell responses to AZD1222 COVID-19 vaccine. The table came from immunoSEQ multiplex PCR; TCRdb's copy has only in-frame clones and leaves some out. Of about 150,000 clones listed, 90% are singletons. General study results and limits: Recipients of two AZD1222 doses showed rising Spike-specific TCR breadth and depth. Recipients of AZD1222 seropositive at baseline numbered only 6 or 7. Variant regions that are unmutated are reportedly the target of nearly half of spike-specific TCRs. Mostly white British, mostly female donors; authors suggested clonal diversity may be underestimated.

With respect to this clone: Its specificity is not known.

The CDR3 has 11 residues. Trimming removed 10 bases from V and 7 bases from J, with 11 bases in between. Sequenced material: peripheral blood, taken on day 0 of AZD1222 vaccination. The receptor was derived from an adult in good health. This chain uses TRBV23-1 with TRBJ1-5; D remains ambiguous. TRBV23-1 is an ORF, and what it does is uncertain. This chain's CDR3 is CATPEIQPQHF. In DNA form, the CDR3 reads TGCGCCACCCCGGAGATCCAGCCCCAGCATTTT.